Listed here are 5 T cell receptor beta chains from one sample, sequenced in a study of blood T cell repertoires in COVID-19 (TCRdb year 2020). Library prep was done by the immunoSEQ multiplex PCR assay. In its TCRdb copy, this immuneACCESS table keeps in-frame sequences only and misses some clones. Where compared with another copy, unresolved V genes explain less than half of these, and the others have no known cause. The sample table records over 600,000 clones; around 89% of these occur just once. Of the sample, under 0.3% is held by the ten largest clones. The specimen was peripheral blood. These receptors were obtained from a young woman with acute or convalescent COVID-19.

The CDR3, as DNA: TGTGCCAGCAGCTTAGCGCCTTACTACACTGAAGCTTTCTTT. Translation gives CASSLAPYYTEAFF. J is TRBJ1-1 and V is TRBV7-9; D is unresolved. The CDR3 loop spans 14 amino acids. The germline CDR1 and CDR2 sequences are SEHNR and FQNEAQ (reference sequence). V lost 0 bases, J lost 3 bases, and 8 bases lay in between.

This chain connects TRBV5-1 to TRBJ1-2, with 7 nucleotides matching TRBD1. Germline assignment: CDR1 SGHRS and CDR2 YFSETQ. The V gene end was trimmed by 6 bases and the J gene end by 5 bases; junction bases not matched to a gene: 4. The CDR3 covers 12 residues. The CDR3 region is CASTPTGYGYTF. CDR3 DNA sequence: TGCGCCAGCACCCCGACAGGGTATGGCTACACCTTC. Full variable domain (rest looked up from reference TRBV5-1 and TRBJ1-2): KAGVTQTPRYLIKTRGQQVTLSCSPISGHRSVSWYQQTPGQGLQFLFEYFSETQRNKGNFPGRFSGRQFSNSRSEMNVSTLELGDSALYLCASTPTGYGYTFGSGTRLTVV.

The chain uses TRBV11-2 and TRBJ2-1; tentative D call: TRBD1 (6 bases). The V end lost 1 base, the J end lost 7 bases, and 14 bases lay between the germline ends. CDR3 length: 15 residues. The germline V gene has CDR1 SGHAT and CDR2 FQNNGV. CDR3 in amino acids: CASSLGQGRWNEQFF. As DNA, the CDR3 is TGTGCCAGCAGCTTAGGCCAGGGGCGCTGGAATGAGCAGTTCTTC.

V and J are TRBV4-3 and TRBJ1-2; the match to TRBD1 covers 9 bases. Per the germline V gene, CDR1 is LGHNA and CDR2 is YSLEER. With 4 bases clipped from V and 3 bases from J, the junction kept 6 bases outside the gene matches. This CDR3 region has 15 residues. In DNA, the CDR3 is TGCGCCAGCAGCCGATACAACAGGGGGCACTATGGCTACACCTTC. It is translated as CASSRYNRGHYGYTF.

The chain has TRBV6-5 and TRBJ1-5; 9 bases are a match to TRBD1. The CDR3 is 15 residues long. Germline trimming cut 6 bases from V and 2 bases from J; bases unmatched to any gene: 5. Germline CDR1 and CDR2: MNHEY and SVGAGI. As DNA, the CDR3 is TGTGCCAGCAGGGGGACAGGGTCAGGCAATCAGCCCCAGCATTTT. Amino acid sequence: CASRGTGSGNQPQHF.